This record covers a single TCR beta chain. The antigen is not known. Germline V lookup: CDR1 LNHNV, CDR2 YYDKDF (reference sequence). V lost 0 bases, J lost 4 bases, and 15 bases lay in between. The CDR3 extends over 16 amino acids. The data belong to a study of OX40 agonist ivuxolimab in advanced cancers. Only in-frame clones appear in the TCRdb table, and some are missing; sequencing was by immunoSEQ multiplex PCR. Of 80,000 to 100,000 clones in the sample, 80% to 90% are singletons; the top ten hold more than 0.25%. Overall study findings and caveats: Relative to CD4+, CD8+ T cells held more expanded clones on average.

The sample was CD4+ or CD8+ T cells sorted from blood, taken in a trial of the OX40 agonist ivuxolimab. V is TRBV15 and J is TRBJ1-2; a weak D match, TRBD1 (5 bases). The clonotype comes from an adult with an advanced solid tumor such as melanoma, head and neck, liver or kidney cancer. CDR3 bases: TGTGCCACCAGCAGAGATGTTCGGGGGTCGGGCTATGGCTACACCTTC. This gives the protein CATSRDVRGSGYGYTF.